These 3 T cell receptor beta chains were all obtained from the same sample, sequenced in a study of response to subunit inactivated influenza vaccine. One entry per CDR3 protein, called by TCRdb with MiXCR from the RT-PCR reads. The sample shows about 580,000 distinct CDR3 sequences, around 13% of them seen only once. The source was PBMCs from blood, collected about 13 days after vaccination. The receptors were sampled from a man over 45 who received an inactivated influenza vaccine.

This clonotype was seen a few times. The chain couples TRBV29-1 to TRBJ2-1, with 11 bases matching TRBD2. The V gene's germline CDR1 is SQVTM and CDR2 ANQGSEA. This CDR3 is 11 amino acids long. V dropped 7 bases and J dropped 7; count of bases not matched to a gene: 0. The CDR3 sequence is CSGLAGNEQFF. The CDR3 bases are TGCAGCGGACTAGCGGGGAATGAGCAGTTCTTC.

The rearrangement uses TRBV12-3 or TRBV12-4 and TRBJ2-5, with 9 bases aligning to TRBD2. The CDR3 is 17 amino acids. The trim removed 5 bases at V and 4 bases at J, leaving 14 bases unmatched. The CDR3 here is CASSPGGGRAGRETQYF. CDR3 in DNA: TGTGCCAGCAGTCCCGGAGGCGGGAGGGCCGGTCGAGAGACCCAGTACTTC.

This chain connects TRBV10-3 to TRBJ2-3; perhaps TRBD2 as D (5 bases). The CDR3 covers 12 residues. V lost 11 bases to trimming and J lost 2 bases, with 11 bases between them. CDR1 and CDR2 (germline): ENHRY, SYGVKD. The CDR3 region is CAASGNTDTQYF. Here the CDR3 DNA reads TGTGCCGCATCCGGGAACACAGATACGCAGTATTTT.